Below, one TCR beta chain is given with its context. Its target is not known. This record belongs to a study of identical twins. TCRdb re-called the 5' RACE reads through MiXCR, storing one row per CDR3 protein. The table lists 400,000 or so distinct CDR3 sequences, roughly 9% of them singletons. Study-wide results and limits: Sequences that were beta out-of-frame showed weaker excess twin sharing. Models underestimated how often monozygotic twins shared out-of-frame TCR alpha.

After removal of 6 bases from V and 4 bases from J, the junction contained 9 bases not matched to a gene. Germline V lookup: CDR1 MDHEN, CDR2 SYDVKM. The CDR3 length is 15 residues. The sample consisted of naive T cells sorted from blood. The receptor's source is a woman aged 50 to 60 in good health. The V call is TRBV28, the J call TRBJ2-1; 7 positions match TRBD2. CDR3 protein: CASSFEAGIYNEQFF. The DNA for the CDR3 is TGTGCCAGCAGCTTCGAAGCGGGGATATACAATGAGCAGTTCTTC.